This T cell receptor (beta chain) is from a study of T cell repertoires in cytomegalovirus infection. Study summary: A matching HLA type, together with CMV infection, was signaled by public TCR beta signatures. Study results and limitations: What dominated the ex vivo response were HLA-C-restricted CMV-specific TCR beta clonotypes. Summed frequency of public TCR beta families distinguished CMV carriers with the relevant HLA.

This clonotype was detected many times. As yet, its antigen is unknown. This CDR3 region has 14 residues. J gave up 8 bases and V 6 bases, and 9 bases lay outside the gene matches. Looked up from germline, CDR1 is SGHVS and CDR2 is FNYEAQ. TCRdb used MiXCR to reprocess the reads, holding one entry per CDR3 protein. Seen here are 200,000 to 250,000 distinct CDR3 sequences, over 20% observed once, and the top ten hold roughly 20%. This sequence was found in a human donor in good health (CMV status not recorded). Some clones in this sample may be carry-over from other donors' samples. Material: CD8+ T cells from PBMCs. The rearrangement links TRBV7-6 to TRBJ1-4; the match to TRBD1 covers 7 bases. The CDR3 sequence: CASSPTGELEKLFF. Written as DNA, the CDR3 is TGTGCCAGCAGTCCTACAGGGGAATTGGAAAAACTGTTTTTT.